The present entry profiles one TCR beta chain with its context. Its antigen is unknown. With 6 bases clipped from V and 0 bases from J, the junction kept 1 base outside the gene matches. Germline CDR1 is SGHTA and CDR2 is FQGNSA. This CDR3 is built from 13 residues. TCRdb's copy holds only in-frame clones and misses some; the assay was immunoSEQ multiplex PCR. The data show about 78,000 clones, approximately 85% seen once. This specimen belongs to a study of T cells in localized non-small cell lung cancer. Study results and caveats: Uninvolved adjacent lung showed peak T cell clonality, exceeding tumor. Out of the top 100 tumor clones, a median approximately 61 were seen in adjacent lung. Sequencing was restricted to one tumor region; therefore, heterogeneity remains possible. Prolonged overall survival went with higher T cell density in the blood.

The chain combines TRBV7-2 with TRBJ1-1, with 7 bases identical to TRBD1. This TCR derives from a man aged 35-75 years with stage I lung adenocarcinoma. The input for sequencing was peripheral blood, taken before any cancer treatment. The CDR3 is CASRGGMNTEAFF. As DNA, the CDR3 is TGTGCCAGCAGAGGGGGCATGAACACTGAAGCTTTCTTT.